This T cell receptor beta chain was identified during a study of PD-L1 blockade in urothelial cancer. V lost 0 bases, J lost 6 bases, and 5 bases stayed unmatched. CDR3 length: 14 amino acids. Per germline, CDR1 SGHRS and CDR2 YFSETQ. Time point defined: peripheral blood 6 weeks after treatment start. Synthetic TCR analog templates were added to each PCR reaction. Generated by immunoSEQ multiplex PCR, the TCRdb table keeps only in-frame clones and is missing some. The table has roughly 120,000 clones, 75% to 90% seen once. V and J are TRBV5-1 and TRBJ1-2; 7 bases map to TRBD1. Sample: PBMCs, taken around atezolizumab (anti-PD-L1) treatment. This TCR came from a man aged 55 to 70 with urothelial cancer. The CDR3 DNA reads TGCGCCAGCAGCTTGGCCCCGGGACAGCATGGCTACACCTTC. Amino acid sequence: CASSLAPGQHGYTF.